The source of this T cell receptor beta chain is a study of blood T cell repertoires in COVID-19. Study overall: Sources were T cells, B-cell-depleted T cells, or PBMCs; the material itself was cDNA or gDNA.

Only a few counts were recorded for this clone. Sequenced by immunoSEQ multiplex PCR; TCRdb stores in-frame clones only, minus some. In the table there are 140,000 to 150,000 clones, 81% of which are singletons. This clonotype originated in a human donor in a cohort sampled during active COVID-19. The sequenced sample consisted of peripheral blood.

Written as DNA, the CDR3 is TGTGCCATCAGTGAGGGGGCGGGAGTCTACAATGAGCAGTTCTTC. Protein product: CAISEGAGVYNEQFF. The V gene is TRBV10-3, the J gene TRBJ2-1; 7 bases are a match to TRBD2. With V trimmed by 2 bases and J by 3 bases, 4 bases remained unmatched. This CDR3 has 15 residues. The germline V gene encodes CDR1 ENHRY and CDR2 SYGVKD.